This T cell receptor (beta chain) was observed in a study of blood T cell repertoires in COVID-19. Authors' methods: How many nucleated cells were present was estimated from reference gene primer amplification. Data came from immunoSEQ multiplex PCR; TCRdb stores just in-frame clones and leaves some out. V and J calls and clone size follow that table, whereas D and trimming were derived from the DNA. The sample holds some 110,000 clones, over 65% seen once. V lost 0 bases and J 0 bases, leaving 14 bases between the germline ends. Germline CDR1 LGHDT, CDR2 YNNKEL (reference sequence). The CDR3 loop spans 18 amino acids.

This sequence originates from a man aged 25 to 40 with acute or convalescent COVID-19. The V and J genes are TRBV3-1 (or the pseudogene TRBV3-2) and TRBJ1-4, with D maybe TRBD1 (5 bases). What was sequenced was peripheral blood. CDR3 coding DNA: TGTGCCAGCAGCCAAGATCGGCAGGGAATAGCAACTAATGAAAAACTGTTTTTT. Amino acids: CASSQDRQGIATNEKLFF.